The following is a T cell receptor (beta chain) sequence with its context. Its antigen remains unknown. In germline, CDR1 is MNHEY, CDR2 SVGEGT. With 6 bases clipped from V and 2 bases from J, the junction kept 5 bases outside the gene matches. This CDR3 is built from 16 residues. Over 80,000 naive or memory CD4+ cells were cultured with CEF peptides for approximately eleven days. This sample was included in a study of CD4 T cells in relation to SARS-CoV-2 and coronaviruses. Across the study: PBMCs were cultured with antigen for nine to eleven days before TCR beta sequencing. Crossreactive spike epitopes shared across donors were mapped to their HLA restriction.

The assay was immunoSEQ multiplex PCR, and TCRdb's table has in-frame clones only and misses some. Of around 41,000 clones in the sample, over 75% are singletons; the top ten hold 1% to 1.5%. Sequenced sample: naive CD4+ T cells from PBMCs, cultured in vitro. Subset noted: naive CD4+ T cells isolated by negative enrichment. The clonotype originates from an adult with COVID-19. The V and J genes are TRBV6-2 or TRBV6-3 and TRBJ2-3; 13 bases match TRBD2. CDR3 residues: CASSRGLAGVTDTQYF. The CDR3 bases are TGTGCCAGCAGCCGAGGACTAGCGGGAGTCACAGATACGCAGTATTTT.